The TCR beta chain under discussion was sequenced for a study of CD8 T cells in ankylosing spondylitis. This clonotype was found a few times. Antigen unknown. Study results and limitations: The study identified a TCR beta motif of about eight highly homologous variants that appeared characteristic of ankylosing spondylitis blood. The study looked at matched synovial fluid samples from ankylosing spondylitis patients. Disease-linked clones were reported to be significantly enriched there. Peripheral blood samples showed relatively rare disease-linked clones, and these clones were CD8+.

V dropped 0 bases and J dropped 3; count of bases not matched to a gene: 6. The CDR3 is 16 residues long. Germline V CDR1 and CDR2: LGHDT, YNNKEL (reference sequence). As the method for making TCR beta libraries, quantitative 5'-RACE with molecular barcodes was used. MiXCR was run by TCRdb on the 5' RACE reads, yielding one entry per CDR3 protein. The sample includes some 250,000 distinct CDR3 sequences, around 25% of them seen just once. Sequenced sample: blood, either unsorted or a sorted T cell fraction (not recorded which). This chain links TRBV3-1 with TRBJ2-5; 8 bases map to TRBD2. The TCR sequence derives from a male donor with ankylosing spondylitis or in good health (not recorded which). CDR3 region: CASSQDISGGEETQYF. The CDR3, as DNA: TGTGCCAGCAGCCAAGATATCTCCGGGGGGGAAGAGACCCAGTACTTC.